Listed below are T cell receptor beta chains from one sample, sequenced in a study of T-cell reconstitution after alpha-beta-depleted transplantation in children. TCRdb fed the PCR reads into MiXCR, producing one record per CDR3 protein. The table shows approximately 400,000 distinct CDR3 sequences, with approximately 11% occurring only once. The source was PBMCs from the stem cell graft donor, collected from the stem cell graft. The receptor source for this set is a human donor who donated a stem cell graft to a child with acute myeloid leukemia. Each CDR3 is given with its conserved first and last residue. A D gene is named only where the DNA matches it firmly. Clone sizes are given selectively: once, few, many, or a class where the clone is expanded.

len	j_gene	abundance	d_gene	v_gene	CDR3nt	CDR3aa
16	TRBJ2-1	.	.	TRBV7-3	TGTGCCAGCAGCTTAACAGGCAGAAGCTCCTACAATGAGCAGTTCTTC	CASSLTGRSSYNEQFF
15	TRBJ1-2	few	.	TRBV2	TGTGCCAGCAGTGACCCGCTTCACGATTTCTATGGCTACACCTTC	CASSDPLHDFYGYTF
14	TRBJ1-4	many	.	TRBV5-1	TGCGCCAGCAGCTTGGGTCAGCCTAATGAAAAACTGTTTTTT	CASSLGQPNEKLFF
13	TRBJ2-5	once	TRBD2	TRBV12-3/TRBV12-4	TGTGCCAGCAAAGTAGCGGGGGGAGAGACCCAGTACTTC	CASKVAGGETQYF
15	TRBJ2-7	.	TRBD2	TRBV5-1	TGCGCCAGCAGCTTGGCCTTCGGGGGGACCTACGAGCAGTACTTC	CASSLAFGGTYEQYF
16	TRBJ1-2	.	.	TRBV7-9	TGTGCCAGCAGCTTAGCGGACAGCCAGAGGAGCTATGGCTACACCTTC	CASSLADSQRSYGYTF
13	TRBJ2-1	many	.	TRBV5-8	TGTGCCAGCAGCCACAATGAAGGCAATGAGCAGTTCTTC	CASSHNEGNEQFF
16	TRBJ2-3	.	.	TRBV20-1	TGCAGTGCTAGAGAGAGGGTAGCGGATATCACAGATACGCAGTATTTT	CSARERVADITDTQYF
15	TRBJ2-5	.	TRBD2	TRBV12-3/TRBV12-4	TGTGCCAGCAGTTTCGGGGGGAGTCACCGGGAGACCCAGTACTTC	CASSFGGSHRETQYF
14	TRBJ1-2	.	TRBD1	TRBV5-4	TGTGCCAGCAGCCGGACAGGGGGCAACTATGGCTACACCTTC	CASSRTGGNYGYTF
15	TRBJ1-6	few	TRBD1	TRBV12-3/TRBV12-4	TGTGCCAGCAGTAGATCCGGGACAGGGCGGTCACCCCTCCACTTT	CASSRSGTGRSPLHF
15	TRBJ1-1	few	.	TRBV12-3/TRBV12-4	TGTGCCAGCAGACATACAGCCATAGGTGGGGCTGAAGCTTTCTTT	CASRHTAIGGAEAFF
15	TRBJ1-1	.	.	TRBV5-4	TGTGCCAGCAGCCGGGTAGGAGCCCTGAACACTGAAGCTTTCTTT	CASSRVGALNTEAFF
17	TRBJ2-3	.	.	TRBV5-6	TGTGCCAGCAGCTTACAAAGGGCCCGACCTTCTACAGATACGCAGTATTTT	CASSLQRARPSTDTQYF
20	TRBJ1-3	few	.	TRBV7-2	TGTGCCAGCAGCATGGGCCCCCGGGATCTGTACGGCGACTCTGGAAACACCATATATTTT	CASSMGPRDLYGDSGNTIYF
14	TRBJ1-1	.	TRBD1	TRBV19	TGTGCCAGTAGTATAGGCCAGCCCACAGGGGAGGCTTTCTTT	CASSIGQPTGEAFF
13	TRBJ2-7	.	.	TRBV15	TGTGCCACCAGCTGGGGGGCTCCTGACGAGCAGTACTTC	CATSWGAPDEQYF
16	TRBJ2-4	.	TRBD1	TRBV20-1	TGCAGTGCTAGAGATGCGACAGGGGGCAGCGGGGACATTCAGTACTTC	CSARDATGGSGDIQYF
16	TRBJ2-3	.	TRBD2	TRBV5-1	TGCGCCAGCAGCGGTCTGGCTAGCGGGGTCACAGATACGCAGTATTTT	CASSGLASGVTDTQYF
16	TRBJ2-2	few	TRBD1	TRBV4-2	TGTGCCAGCAGGCGGGTCCCGGGACAGCCCAAGGAGGAGCTGTTTTTT	CASRRVPGQPKEELFF
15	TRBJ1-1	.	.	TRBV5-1	TGCGCCAGCAGGCTTGGAGGGGGGTGGGGCACTGAAGCTTTCTTT	CASRLGGGWGTEAFF
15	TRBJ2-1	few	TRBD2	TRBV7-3	TGTGCCAGCAGCCCTAGCGGGACTCTCTACAATGAGCAGTTCTTC	CASSPSGTLYNEQFF
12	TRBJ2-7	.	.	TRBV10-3	TGTGCCATCAGTGAGCCGACGAACGAGCAGTACTTC	CAISEPTNEQYF
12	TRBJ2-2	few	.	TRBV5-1	TGCGCCAGCAGCTTGGACCTGGTTGAGCTGTTTTTT	CASSLDLVELFF
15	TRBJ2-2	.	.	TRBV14	TGTGCCAGCAGCCAAGACCAGGCGCCCACCGGGGAGCTGTTTTTT	CASSQDQAPTGELFF
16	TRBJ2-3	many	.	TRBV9	TGTGCCAGCAGCGTAGATAGGGGGGGCCATACAGATACGCAGTATTTT	CASSVDRGGHTDTQYF
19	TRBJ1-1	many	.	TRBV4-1	TGCGCCAGCAGCTACTACGAGGTGGCAGGCGCCTTTCGCGACACTGAAGCTTTCTTT	CASSYYEVAGAFRDTEAFF
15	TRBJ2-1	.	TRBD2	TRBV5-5	TGTGCCAGCACCAGGTGGCTAGCGGGGAACAATGAGCAGTTCTTC	CASTRWLAGNNEQFF
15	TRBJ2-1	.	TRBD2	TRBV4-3	TGCGCCAGCAGCCAAGATTCCAGCGGGGTTTATGAGCAGTTCTTC	CASSQDSSGVYEQFF
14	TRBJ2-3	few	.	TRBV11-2	TGTGCCAGCAGCTTGGGGGACCACACAGATACGCAGTATTTT	CASSLGDHTDTQYF
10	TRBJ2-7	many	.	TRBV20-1	TGCAGTGCTAAGGAGTACGAGCAGTACTTC	CSAKEYEQYF
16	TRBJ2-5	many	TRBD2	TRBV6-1	TGTGCCAGCAGTCCGAGGGGACTAGCGGGGAAAGAGACCCAGTACTTC	CASSPRGLAGKETQYF
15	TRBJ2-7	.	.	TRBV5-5	TGTGCCAGCAGCAGTGACCTCGCCGGTATTTACGAGCAGTACTTC	CASSSDLAGIYEQYF
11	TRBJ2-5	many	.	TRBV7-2	TGTGCCAGCAGCCTCACCGAGACCCAGTACTTC	CASSLTETQYF
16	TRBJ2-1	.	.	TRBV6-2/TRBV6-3	TGTGCCAGCAGTTACTATCCAGACCTCTCCTACAATGAGCAGTTCTTC	CASSYYPDLSYNEQFF
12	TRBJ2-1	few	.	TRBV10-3	TGTGCCATCAGTGTGGAGGGAGAGGTGCAGTTCTTC	CAISVEGEVQFF
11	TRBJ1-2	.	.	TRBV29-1	TGCAGCGTCGGGGCCCCGGGGGGCTACACCTTC	CSVGAPGGYTF
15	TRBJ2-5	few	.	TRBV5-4	TGTGCCAGCAGCGGCCGCCGAGGGGGTCAAGAGACCCAGTACTTC	CASSGRRGGQETQYF
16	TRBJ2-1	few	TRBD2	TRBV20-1	TGCAGTGCAAGGGGACTAGCGGGGGCCCCCCTCCATGAGCAGTTCTTC	CSARGLAGAPLHEQFF
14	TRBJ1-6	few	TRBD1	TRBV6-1	TGTGCCAGCAGAGAAGACAGGGGTAATTCACCCCTCCACTTT	CASREDRGNSPLHF
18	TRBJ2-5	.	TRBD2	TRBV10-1	TGCGCCAGCAGTGAGTCGTCGACTAGCGGGGGTGTACAAGAGACCCAGTACTTC	CASSESSTSGGVQETQYF
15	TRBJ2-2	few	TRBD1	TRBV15	TGTGCCACCAGCGTTGAGACAGGGGGAACCGGGGAGCTGTTTTTT	CATSVETGGTGELFF
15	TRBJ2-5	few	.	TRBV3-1	TGTGCCAGCAGCCAAGGATTTCGGGGCGGGGAGACCCAGTACTTC	CASSQGFRGGETQYF
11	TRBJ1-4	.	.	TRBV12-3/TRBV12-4	TGTGCCAGCAGTTTTAGTCGAAAACTGTTTTTT	CASSFSRKLFF
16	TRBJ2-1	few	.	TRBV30	TGTGCCTGGAGTGTACTACGGGGGCGCGTCCCCAATGAGCAGTTCTTC	CAWSVLRGRVPNEQFF
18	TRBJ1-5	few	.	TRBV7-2	TGTGCCAGCAGCTTATCTATTAGCGCAGGAAATAGCAATCAGCCCCAGCATTTT	CASSLSISAGNSNQPQHF
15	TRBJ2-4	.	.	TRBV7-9	TGTGCCAGCAGCTCCCCACAGGAGGGTGAAAACATTCAGTACTTC	CASSSPQEGENIQYF
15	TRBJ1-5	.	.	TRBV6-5	TGTGCCAGCAGTTCGACAGAGCATAGCAATCAGCCCCAGCATTTT	CASSSTEHSNQPQHF
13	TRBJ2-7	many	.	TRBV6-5	TGTGCCAGCAGTTCCGGGGGTCCCTACGAGCAGTACTTC	CASSSGGPYEQYF
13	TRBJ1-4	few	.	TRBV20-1	TGCAGTGCTCAATTACAGAGCGATGAAAAACTGTTTTTT	CSAQLQSDEKLFF
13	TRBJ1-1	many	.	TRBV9	TGTGCCAGCAGCGTAGAATTATGGACTGAAGCTTTCTTT	CASSVELWTEAFF
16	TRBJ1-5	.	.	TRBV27	TGTGCCAGCAGTTTATGGGCGCAGGATAGCAATCAGCCCCAGCATTTT	CASSLWAQDSNQPQHF
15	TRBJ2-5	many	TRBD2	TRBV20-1	TGCAGTGCTCTCAGACTAGCGGGAGACCAAGAGACCCAGTACTTC	CSALRLAGDQETQYF
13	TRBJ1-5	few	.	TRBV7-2	TGTGCCAGCAGCTTAATGGGACTTCAGCCCCAGCATTTT	CASSLMGLQPQHF
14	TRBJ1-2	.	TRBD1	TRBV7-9	TGTGCCAGCAGCCCAGGACAGGAGTACTATGGCTACACCTTC	CASSPGQEYYGYTF